A selection of T cell receptor beta chains follows, all from one sample in a study of T cell responses to AZD1222 COVID-19 vaccine. Data came from immunoSEQ multiplex PCR; TCRdb stores just in-frame clones and leaves some out. The sample carries fewer than 120,000 clones, approximately 92% recorded once. The source material was peripheral blood, sampled 28 days after the second AZD1222 dose. These receptors all stem from an adult who received the AZD1222 COVID-19 vaccine. Both conserved end residues are part of each CDR3. D genes are given only for firm matches.

D: TRBD1
J: TRBJ1-6
V: TRBV5-4
CDR3: CASSFQTGPNSPLHF

D: .
J: TRBJ2-2
V: TRBV5-1
CDR3: CASSLVQGNTGELFF

D: TRBD1
J: TRBJ2-1
V: TRBV13
CDR3: CASSIYRGALNEQFF

D: .
J: TRBJ1-1
V: TRBV4-1
CDR3: CASSQRSNTEAFF

D: TRBD1
J: TRBJ2-7
V: TRBV6-2/TRBV6-3
CDR3: CASSYSWDRYYEQYF

D: .
J: TRBJ2-5
V: TRBV12-3/TRBV12-4
CDR3: CASSLGFQETQYF

D: TRBD2
J: TRBJ2-2
V: TRBV5-4
CDR3: CASSPGTSGSGELFF

D: .
J: TRBJ1-2
V: TRBV24-1
CDR3: CATSDSSLAAKRSSNYGYTF

D: .
J: TRBJ2-6
V: TRBV5-1
CDR3: CASSYRTAGANVLTF

D: .
J: TRBJ1-5
V: TRBV27
CDR3: CASSFNRGQPQHF

D: .
J: TRBJ1-1
V: TRBV29-1
CDR3: CSVARTANTEAFF

D: .
J: TRBJ1-4
V: TRBV5-1
CDR3: CASSWGGVNEKLFF

D: .
J: TRBJ2-1
V: TRBV12-3/TRBV12-4
CDR3: CASSSRGFNEQFF

D: .
J: TRBJ1-6
V: TRBV6-4
CDR3: CASSREWDNSPLHF

D: TRBD1
J: TRBJ1-2
V: TRBV12-3/TRBV12-4
CDR3: CASSPGQPYGYTF

D: TRBD2
J: TRBJ2-3
V: TRBV7-2
CDR3: CASSSSGIPDTQYF

D: .
J: TRBJ1-2
V: TRBV11-2
CDR3: CASKYSGFDYGYTF

D: TRBD2
J: TRBJ2-7
V: TRBV3-1/TRBV3-2
CDR3: CASSPRTSGDEQYF

D: .
J: TRBJ2-7
V: TRBV5-4
CDR3: CASSIQTTYEQYF

D: .
J: TRBJ2-2
V: TRBV7-9
CDR3: CASSWTEGGELFF

D: .
J: TRBJ2-3
V: TRBV2
CDR3: CARAKSSRWPDTQYF

D: TRBD2
J: TRBJ2-7
V: TRBV7-8
CDR3: CASTWGGVAYEQYF

D: .
J: TRBJ2-3
V: TRBV6-4
CDR3: CASSDSGYHTDTQYF

D: .
J: TRBJ1-6
V: TRBV7-8
CDR3: CASSLRTSSYNSPLHF

D: .
J: TRBJ1-5
V: TRBV21-1
CDR3: CASSRADNQPQHF

D: .
J: TRBJ2-3
V: TRBV4-1
CDR3: CASSLGGYTQYF

D: .
J: TRBJ1-4
V: TRBV7-9
CDR3: CASSLGVNEKLFF

D: TRBD1
J: TRBJ2-1
V: TRBV7-3
CDR3: CASSLYGTGGSYNEQFF

D: TRBD2
J: TRBJ2-2
V: TRBV5-4
CDR3: CASSPGGRNTGELFF

D: .
J: TRBJ1-4
V: TRBV7-2
CDR3: CASSLLGKLFF

D: TRBD2
J: TRBJ2-5
V: TRBV5-4
CDR3: CASSSGLAGTGGTQYF

D: .
J: TRBJ2-7
V: TRBV3-1/TRBV3-2
CDR3: CASSQSNAVPYEQYF

D: .
J: TRBJ1-1
V: TRBV19
CDR3: CASSIDRNTEAFF

D: .
J: TRBJ2-5
V: TRBV7-9
CDR3: CASSPLYGRGETQYF

D: TRBD1
J: TRBJ2-5
V: TRBV24-1
CDR3: CATSELQGAQETQYF